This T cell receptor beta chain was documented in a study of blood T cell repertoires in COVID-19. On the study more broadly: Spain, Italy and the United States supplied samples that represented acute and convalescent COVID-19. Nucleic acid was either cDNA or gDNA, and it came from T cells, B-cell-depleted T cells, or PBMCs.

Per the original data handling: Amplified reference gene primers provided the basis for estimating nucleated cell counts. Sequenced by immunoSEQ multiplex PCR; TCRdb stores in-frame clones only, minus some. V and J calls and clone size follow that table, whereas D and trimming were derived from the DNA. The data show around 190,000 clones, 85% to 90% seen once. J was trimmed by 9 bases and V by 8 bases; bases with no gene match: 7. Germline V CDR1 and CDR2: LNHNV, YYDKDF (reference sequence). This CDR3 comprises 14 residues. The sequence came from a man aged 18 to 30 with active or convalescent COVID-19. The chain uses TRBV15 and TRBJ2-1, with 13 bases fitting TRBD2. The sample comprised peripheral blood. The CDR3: CATSSGLAGIEQFF. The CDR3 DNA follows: TGTGCCACCTCCTCGGGACTAGCGGGAATTGAGCAGTTCTTC.